This TCR beta chain was observed in a study of shared clonotypes between healthy human individuals. To note about this clone: What it recognizes is unknown.

Produced via immunoSEQ multiplex PCR; TCRdb's table is partial and in-frame only. This sample carries roughly 2 million clones, 85% to 95% of them seen once, and the ten largest clones take more than 0.1%. Points from the study as a whole: In a few donors, around 5.5% of naive CD4 clonotypes appeared in common. A generally larger estimated richness was seen in naive subsets than in memory subsets.

Sequenced: naive CD4+ T cells sorted from blood. Subset denoted: CD45RA+ positively selected. The TCR sequence derives from a man between 18 and 35 years old in good health.

The CDR3 DNA reads as TGTGCCAGCAGTCCCCTGGGACAGCTTAGCACAGATACGCAGTATTTT. Translation: CASSPLGQLSTDTQYF. This chain links TRBV6-6 with TRBJ2-3; TRBD1 matches at 7 bases. V shed 5 bases and J 0 bases; nucleotides not matched to a gene: 8. The CDR3 is 16 amino acids. Per germline, CDR1 MNHNY and CDR2 SVGAGI (reference sequence).